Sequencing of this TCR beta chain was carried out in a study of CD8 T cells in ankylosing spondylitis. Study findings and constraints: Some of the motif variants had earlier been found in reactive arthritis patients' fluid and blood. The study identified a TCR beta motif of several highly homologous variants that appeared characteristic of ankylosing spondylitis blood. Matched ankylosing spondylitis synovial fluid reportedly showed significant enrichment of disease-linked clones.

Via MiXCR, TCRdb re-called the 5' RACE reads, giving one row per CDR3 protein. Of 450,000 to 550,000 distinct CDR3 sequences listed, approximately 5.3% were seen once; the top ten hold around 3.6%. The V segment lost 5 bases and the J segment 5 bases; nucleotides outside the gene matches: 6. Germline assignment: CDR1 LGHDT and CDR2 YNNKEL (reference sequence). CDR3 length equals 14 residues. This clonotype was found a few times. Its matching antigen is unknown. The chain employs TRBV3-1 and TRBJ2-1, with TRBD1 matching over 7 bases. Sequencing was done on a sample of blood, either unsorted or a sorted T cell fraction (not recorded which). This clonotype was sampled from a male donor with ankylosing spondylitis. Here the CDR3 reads CASSEHGQDNEQFF. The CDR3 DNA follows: TGTGCCAGCAGCGAACACGGACAGGACAATGAGCAGTTCTTC.